The T cell receptor (beta chain) described here comes from a study of vaccination and CD4 T cells after COVID-19. This CDR3 contains 15 residues. Germline V lookup: CDR1 LNHDA, CDR2 SQIVND (reference sequence). With V trimmed by 1 base and J by 2 bases, 3 bases remained unmatched. This clonotype was counted a few times. Its antigen is still unknown. Time point indicated: late sampling 161 to 241 days after vaccination in three convalescent patients. Documented treatment: approximately nine-day PBMC culture with coronavirus spike peptide pools or control peptides (ViraFEST assay). CD4+ T cells that had been cultured provided DNA sequenced with the Oncomine TCR Beta short-read assay. MiXCR, run by TCRdb on the PCR reads, gives a single entry per CDR3 protein. This sample has more than 20,000 distinct CDR3 sequences, with about 31% found just once.

The gene calls are TRBV19 and TRBJ2-7; 9 bases align to TRBD2. This material consisted of CD4+ T cells from blood, cultured in vitro, taken about 7 months after SARS-CoV-2 vaccination. The TCR comes from a human donor who had recovered from COVID-19. The CDR3 protein is CASSIARGRAYEQYF. The CDR3, as DNA: TGTGCCAGTAGTATAGCGCGCGGGAGGGCCTACGAGCAGTACTTC.